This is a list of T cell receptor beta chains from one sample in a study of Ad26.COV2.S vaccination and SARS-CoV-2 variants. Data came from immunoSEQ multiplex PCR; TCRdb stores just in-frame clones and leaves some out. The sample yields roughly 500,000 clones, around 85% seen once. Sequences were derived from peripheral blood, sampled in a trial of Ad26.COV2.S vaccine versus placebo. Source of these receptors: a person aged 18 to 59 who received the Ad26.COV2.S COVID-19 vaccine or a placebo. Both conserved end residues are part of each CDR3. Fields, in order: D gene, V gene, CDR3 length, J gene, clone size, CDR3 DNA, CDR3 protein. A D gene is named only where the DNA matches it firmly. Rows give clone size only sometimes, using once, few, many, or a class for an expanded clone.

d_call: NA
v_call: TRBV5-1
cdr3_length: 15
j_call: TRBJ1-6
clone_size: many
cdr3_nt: TGCGCCAGCAGCTTGGAGGGTGGATATAATTCACCCCTCCACTTT
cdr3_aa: CASSLEGGYNSPLHF

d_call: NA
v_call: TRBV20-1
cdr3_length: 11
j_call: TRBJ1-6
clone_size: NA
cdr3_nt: TGCAGTGCTGAGGAACGCTCACCCCTCCACTTT
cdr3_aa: CSAEERSPLHF

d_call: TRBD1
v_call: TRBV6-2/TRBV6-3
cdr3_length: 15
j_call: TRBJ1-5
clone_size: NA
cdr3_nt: TGTGCCAGCAGTTTTCGACACAGGGGCCGCGGGCCCCAGCATTTT
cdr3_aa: CASSFRHRGRGPQHF

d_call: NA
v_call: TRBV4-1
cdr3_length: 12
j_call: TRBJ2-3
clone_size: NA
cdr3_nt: TGCGCCAGCAGCCAAGAGAGGGATACGCAGTATTTT
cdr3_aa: CASSQERDTQYF

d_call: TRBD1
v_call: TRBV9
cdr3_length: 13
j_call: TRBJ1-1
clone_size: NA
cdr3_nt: TGTGCCAGCAGCATCGGGACAGGGACCGTAGCTTTCTTT
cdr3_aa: CASSIGTGTVAFF

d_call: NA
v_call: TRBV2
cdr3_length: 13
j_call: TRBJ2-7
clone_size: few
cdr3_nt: TGTGCCAGCAGTGTTACTAGCTCCTACGAGCAGTACTTC
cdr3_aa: CASSVTSSYEQYF

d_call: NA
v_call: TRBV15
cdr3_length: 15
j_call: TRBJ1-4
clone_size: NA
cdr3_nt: TGTGCCACCAGCAGACGGGACCGCACTAATGAAAAACTGTTTTTT
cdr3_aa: CATSRRDRTNEKLFF

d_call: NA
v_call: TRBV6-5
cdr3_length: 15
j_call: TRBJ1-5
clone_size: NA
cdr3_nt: TGTGCCAGCAGCCGCGGGAGGTACCCAGATCAGCCCCAGCATTTT
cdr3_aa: CASSRGRYPDQPQHF

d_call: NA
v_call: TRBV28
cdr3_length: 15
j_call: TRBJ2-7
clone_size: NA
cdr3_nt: TGTGCCAGCAGTTTTGGGCATAGTCCGGATCACGAGCAGTACTTC
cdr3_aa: CASSFGHSPDHEQYF

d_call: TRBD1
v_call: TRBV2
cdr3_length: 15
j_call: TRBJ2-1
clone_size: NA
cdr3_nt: TGTGCCAGCAGTCGGGACAGAGGCTCCTACAATGAGCAGTTCTTC
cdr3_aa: CASSRDRGSYNEQFF

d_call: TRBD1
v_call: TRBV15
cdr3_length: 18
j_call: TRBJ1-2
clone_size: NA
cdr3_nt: TGTGCCACCAGCAGAGAACAGGGGTACTCCACATCAAACTATGGCTACACCTTC
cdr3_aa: CATSREQGYSTSNYGYTF

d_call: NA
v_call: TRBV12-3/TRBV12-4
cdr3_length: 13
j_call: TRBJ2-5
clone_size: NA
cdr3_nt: TGTGCCAGCGGGGCACTTGGTGGAGAGACCCAGTACTTC
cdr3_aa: CASGALGGETQYF

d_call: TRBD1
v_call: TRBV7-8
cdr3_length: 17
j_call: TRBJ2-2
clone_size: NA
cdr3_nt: TGTGCCAGCAGCCTATACACGACAGGGTTGGCCACCGGGGAGCTGTTTTTT
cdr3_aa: CASSLYTTGLATGELFF

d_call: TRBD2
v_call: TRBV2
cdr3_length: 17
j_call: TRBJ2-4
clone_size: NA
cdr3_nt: TGTGCCAGCAGTGACAGGCGCGGGAGGTTAGCCAAAAACATTCAGTACTTC
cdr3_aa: CASSDRRGRLAKNIQYF

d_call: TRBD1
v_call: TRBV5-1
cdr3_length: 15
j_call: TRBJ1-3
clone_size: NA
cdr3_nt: TGCGCCAGCAGCTTGGCGGGACAGGGATCGTTCACCATATATTTT
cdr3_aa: CASSLAGQGSFTIYF

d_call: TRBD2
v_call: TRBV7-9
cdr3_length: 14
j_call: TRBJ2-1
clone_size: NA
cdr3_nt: TGTGCCAGCAGCTTAGCTGGACTAGCTAAGGAGCAGTTCTTC
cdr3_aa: CASSLAGLAKEQFF

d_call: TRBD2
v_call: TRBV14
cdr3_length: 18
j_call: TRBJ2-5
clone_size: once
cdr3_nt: TGTGCCAGCAGCCACGGACTAGCGGGAGGGAGGCGACAAGAGACCCAGTACTTC
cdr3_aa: CASSHGLAGGRRQETQYF

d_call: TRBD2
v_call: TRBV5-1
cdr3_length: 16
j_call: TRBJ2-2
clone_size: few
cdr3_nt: TGCGCCAGCAGCCCCTCTAGCGGGACGAACACCGGGGAGCTGTTTTTT
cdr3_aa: CASSPSSGTNTGELFF

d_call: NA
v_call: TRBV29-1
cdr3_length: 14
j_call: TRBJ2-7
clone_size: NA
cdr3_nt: TGCAGCGTTGAGGGTTGGGGGGCCCCCTACGAGCAGTACTTC
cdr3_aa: CSVEGWGAPYEQYF

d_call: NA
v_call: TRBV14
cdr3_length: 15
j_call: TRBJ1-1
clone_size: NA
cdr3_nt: TGTGCCAGCAGCCAAGATCGGGTTAACAGTCTTGAAGCTTTCTTT
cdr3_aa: CASSQDRVNSLEAFF

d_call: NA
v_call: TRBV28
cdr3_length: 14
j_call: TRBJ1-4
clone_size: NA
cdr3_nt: TGTGCCAGCAGTTTAACGGGAGGCGACGAAAAACTGTTTTTT
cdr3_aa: CASSLTGGDEKLFF

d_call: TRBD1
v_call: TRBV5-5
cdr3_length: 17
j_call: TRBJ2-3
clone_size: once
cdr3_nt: TGTGCCAGCAGCTTGATGGTGACAGGGGGGGGGACAGATACGCAGTATTTT
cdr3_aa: CASSLMVTGGGTDTQYF

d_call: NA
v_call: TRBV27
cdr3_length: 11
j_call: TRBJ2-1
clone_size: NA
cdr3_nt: TGTGCCAGCAGACGTAATCATGAGCAGTTCTTC
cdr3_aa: CASRRNHEQFF

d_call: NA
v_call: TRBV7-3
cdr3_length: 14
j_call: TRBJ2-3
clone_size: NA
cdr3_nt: TGTGCCAGCAGCTTAGGGGGCGTCAGGGATACGCAGTATTTT
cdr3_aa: CASSLGGVRDTQYF

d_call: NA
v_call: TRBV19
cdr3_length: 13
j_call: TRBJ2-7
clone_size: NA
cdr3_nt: TGTGCCAGTAGTCCTACCGGGGGCTACGAGCAGTACTTC
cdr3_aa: CASSPTGGYEQYF

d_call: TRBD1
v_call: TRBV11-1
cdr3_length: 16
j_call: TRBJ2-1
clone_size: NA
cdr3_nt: TGTGCCAGCAGCTTAACGGACAGGCCAGGGTACAATGAGCAGTTCTTC
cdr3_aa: CASSLTDRPGYNEQFF

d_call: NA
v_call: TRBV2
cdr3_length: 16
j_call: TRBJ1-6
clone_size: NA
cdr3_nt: TGTGCCAGCAGTGAAGAGACCAGCTCCTATAATTCACCCCTCCACTTT
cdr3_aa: CASSEETSSYNSPLHF

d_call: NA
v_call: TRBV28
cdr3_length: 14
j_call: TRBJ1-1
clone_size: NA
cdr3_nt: TGTGCCACCCGTCGGCCAGGTATTGTCCCTGAAGCTTTCTTT
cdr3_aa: CATRRPGIVPEAFF

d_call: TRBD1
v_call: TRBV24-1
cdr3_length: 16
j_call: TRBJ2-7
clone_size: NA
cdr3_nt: TGTGCCACCAGTGACCCCCGGGGACAGGGGCCCTACGAGCAGTACTTC
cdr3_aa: CATSDPRGQGPYEQYF

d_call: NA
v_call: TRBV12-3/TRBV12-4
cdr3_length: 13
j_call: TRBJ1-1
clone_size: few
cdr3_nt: TGTGCCAGCAGTTTGGGACCAAACACTGAAGCTTTCTTT
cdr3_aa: CASSLGPNTEAFF

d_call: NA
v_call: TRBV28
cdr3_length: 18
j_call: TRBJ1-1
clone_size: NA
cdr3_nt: TGTGCCAGCAGTCCCCAGTTAGGGTCGTGGGGTCGGAGCACTGAAGCTTTCTTT
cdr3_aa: CASSPQLGSWGRSTEAFF

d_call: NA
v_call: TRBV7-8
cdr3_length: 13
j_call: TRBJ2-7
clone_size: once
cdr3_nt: TGTGCCAGCAGCTTGGCTGTCTCCTACGAGCAGTACTTC
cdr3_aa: CASSLAVSYEQYF

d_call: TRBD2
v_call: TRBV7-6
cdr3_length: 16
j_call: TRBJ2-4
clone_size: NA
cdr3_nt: TGTGCCAGCAGCTTATTGGCGGGAGAGGTCAAAAACATTCAGTACTTC
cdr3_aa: CASSLLAGEVKNIQYF

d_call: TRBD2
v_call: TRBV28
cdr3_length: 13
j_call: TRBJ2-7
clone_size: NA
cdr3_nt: TGTGCCAGTAGGGCTAGCGGGAGGTACGAGCAGTACTTC
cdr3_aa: CASRASGRYEQYF

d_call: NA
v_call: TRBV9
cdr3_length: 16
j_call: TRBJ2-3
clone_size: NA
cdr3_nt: TGTGCCAGCAGCGTAAGGGTGGGCGGTACCACAGATACGCAGTATTTT
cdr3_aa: CASSVRVGGTTDTQYF

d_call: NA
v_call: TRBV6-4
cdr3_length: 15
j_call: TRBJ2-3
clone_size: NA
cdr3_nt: TGTGCCAGCAGTCTAGCGCCGGATGGCACAGATACGCAGTATTTT
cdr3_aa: CASSLAPDGTDTQYF